The next 7 T cell receptor beta chains were all read from a single sample in a study of T cells in Graves' hyperthyroidism and ophthalmopathy. Authors of the study amplified TCR beta CDR3 regions from RNA transcripts. First-round RT-PCR of the TCR CDR3 relied on the HTBI primer set. Using its own MiXCR run on the multiplex PCR reads, TCRdb lists one record per CDR3 protein. The sample yields 90,000 to 120,000 distinct CDR3 sequences, about a sixth seen once. Sequencing was carried out using blood. The receptors were sampled from a woman between 50 and 59 years old with Graves' hyperthyroidism.

This clonotype was seen many times. The rearrangement links TRBV27 to TRBJ2-7; the D gene is possibly TRBD2 (5 bases). CDR3 length: 15 amino acids. V lost 5 bases to trimming and J lost 0 bases, with 14 bases between them. CDR1 and CDR2 (germline): MNHEY, SMNVEV (reference sequence). The CDR3 sequence: CASSGLGLASYEQYF. CDR3 DNA sequence: TGTGCCAGCAGTGGCCTCGGACTGGCCTCCTACGAGCAGTACTTC.

This clonotype was picked up many times. The chain uses TRBV11-3 and TRBJ2-1; D may be TRBD2 (6 bases). V dropped 5 bases and J dropped 9 bases, with 11 bases sitting between them. The germline CDR1 and CDR2 sequences are SGHNT and YENEEA. This CDR3 spans 12 amino acids. The CDR3 reads CASSERDFEQFF. The CDR3 nucleotides are TGTGCCAGCAGCGAACGGGACTTTGAGCAGTTCTTC.

In its sample, this clonotype was seen a few times. The CDR3 loop is CASSLGTSGRFGETQYF. The CDR3 DNA is TGCGCCAGCAGCTTGGGGACTAGCGGGAGATTCGGAGAGACCCAGTACTTC. The chain recombines TRBV5-1 with TRBJ2-5, with 13 bases aligning to TRBD2. CDR1 and CDR2 from the germline V gene are SGHRS and YFSETQ. This CDR3 comprises 17 residues. V shed 0 bases, J shed 4 bases, and the junction held 6 bases outside the gene matches.

This clonotype was seen repeatedly, ten times or more. V usage is TRBV6-1 and J usage is TRBJ1-5, with D possibly matching TRBD1 (5 bases). The CDR3 is 14 residues long. CDR1 and CDR2 (germline): MNHNS, SASEGT. V was pared by 8 bases and J by 4 bases, with 15 bases between. CDR3 amino acids: CASGLTGGNQPQHF. CDR3 DNA: TGTGCCAGCGGCCTCACCGGGGGTAATCAGCCCCAGCATTTT.

This chain joins TRBV20-1 and TRBJ2-5; 11 bases are a match to TRBD2. The CDR3 length is 15 residues. The J segment lost 4 bases and the V segment lost 1 base, leaving 5 bases of the junction unmatched. Germline lookup yields CDR1 DFQATT and CDR2 SNEGSKA (reference sequence). CDR3: CSARGLAGRSETQYF. CDR3 nucleotides: TGCAGTGCTAGAGGACTAGCGGGAAGGTCAGAGACCCAGTACTTC.

The sample holds many counts of this clonotype. The chain joins TRBV27 to TRBJ2-1; TRBD2 agrees at 9 bases. Per germline, CDR1 MNHEY and CDR2 SMNVEV (reference sequence). V gave up 1 base and J gave up 7 bases; unmatched junction bases: 5. This CDR3 spans 15 amino acids. The CDR3 region has the DNA TGTGCCAGCAGTTTATTAGTTAGCGGGAGAAATGAGCAGTTCTTC. Translation: CASSLLVSGRNEQFF.

This clonotype came up many times. The gene calls are TRBV20-1 and TRBJ2-1, with unresolved D. The CDR3 consists of 10 residues. Trimming cost V 2 bases and J 10 bases, with 6 bases left between them. Germline V gene lookup returns CDR1 DFQATT and CDR2 SNEGSKA (reference sequence). CDR3 sequence (DNA): TGCAGTGCTAGACTGGTCGAGCAGTTCTTC. Protein sequence: CSARLVEQFF.